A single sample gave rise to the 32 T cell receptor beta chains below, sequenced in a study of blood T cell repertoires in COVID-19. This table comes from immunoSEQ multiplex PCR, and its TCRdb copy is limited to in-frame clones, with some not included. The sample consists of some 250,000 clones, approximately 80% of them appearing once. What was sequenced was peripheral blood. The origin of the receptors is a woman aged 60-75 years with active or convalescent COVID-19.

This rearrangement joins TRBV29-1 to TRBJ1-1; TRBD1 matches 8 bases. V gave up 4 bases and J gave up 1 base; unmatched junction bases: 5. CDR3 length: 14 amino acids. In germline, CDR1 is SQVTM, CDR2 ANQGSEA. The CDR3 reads CSVALQGGNTEAFF. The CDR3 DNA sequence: TGCAGCGTTGCCTTACAGGGGGGGAACACTGAAGCTTTCTTT.

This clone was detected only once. The chain's CDR3 is CASSIWGQVSYQPQHF. The CDR3 DNA follows: TGTGCCAGTAGTATATGGGGACAGGTCTCGTATCAGCCCCAGCATTTT. This chain uses TRBV19 with TRBJ1-5; 8 positions match TRBD1. The germline gives CDR1 LNHDA, CDR2 SQIVND (reference sequence). The junction had 8 bases not matched to a gene; V was cut back by 2 bases and J by 5 bases. There are 16 residues in the CDR3.

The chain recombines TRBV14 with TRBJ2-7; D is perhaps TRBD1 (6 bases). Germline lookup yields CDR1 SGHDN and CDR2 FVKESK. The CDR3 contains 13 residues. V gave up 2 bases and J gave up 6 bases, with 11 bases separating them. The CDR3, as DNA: TGTGCCAGCAGCCAAACCACAGGGTCCGAGCAGTACTTC. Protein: CASSQTTGSEQYF.

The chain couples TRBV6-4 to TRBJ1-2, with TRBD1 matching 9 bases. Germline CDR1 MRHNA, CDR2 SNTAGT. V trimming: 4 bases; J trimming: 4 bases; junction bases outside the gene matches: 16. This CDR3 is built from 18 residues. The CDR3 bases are TGTGCCAGCAGTGCAATCAAGCCTTATTACAGGGGGCCCTATGGCTACACCTTC. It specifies CASSAIKPYYRGPYGYTF.

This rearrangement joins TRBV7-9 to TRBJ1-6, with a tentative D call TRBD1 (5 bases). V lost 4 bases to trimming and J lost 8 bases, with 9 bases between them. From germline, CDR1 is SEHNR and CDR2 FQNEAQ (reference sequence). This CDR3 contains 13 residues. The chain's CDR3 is CASSSSGDSPLHF. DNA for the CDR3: TGTGCCAGCAGCTCCTCGGGGGATTCACCCCTCCACTTT.

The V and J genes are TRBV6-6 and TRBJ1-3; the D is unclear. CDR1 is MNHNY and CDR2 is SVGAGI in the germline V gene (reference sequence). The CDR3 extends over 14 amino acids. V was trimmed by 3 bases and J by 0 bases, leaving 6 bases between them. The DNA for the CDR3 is TGTGCCAGCAGTTATCTGAGCTCTGGAAACACCATATATTTT. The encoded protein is CASSYLSSGNTIYF.

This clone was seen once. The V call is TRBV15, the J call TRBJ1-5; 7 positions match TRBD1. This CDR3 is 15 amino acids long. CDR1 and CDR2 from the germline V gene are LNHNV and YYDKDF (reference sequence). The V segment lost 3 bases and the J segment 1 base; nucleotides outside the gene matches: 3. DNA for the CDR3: TGTGCCACCAGCAGGGAGGGACAGAGCAATCAGCCCCAGCATTTT. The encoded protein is CATSREGQSNQPQHF. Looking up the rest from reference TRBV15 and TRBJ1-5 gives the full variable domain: DAMVIQNPRYQVTQFGKPVTLSCSQTLNHNVMYWYQQKSSQAPKLLFHYYDKDFNNEADTPDNFQSRRPNTSFCFLDIRSPGLGDTAMYLCATSREGQSNQPQHFGDGTRLSIL.

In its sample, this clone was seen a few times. CDR3 in amino acids: CASSQDVGGARVTGELFF. CDR3 sequence (DNA): TGTGCCAGCAGCCAGGACGTCGGGGGGGCCCGAGTGACCGGGGAGCTGTTTTTT. The chain combines TRBV3-1 (or the pseudogene TRBV3-2) with TRBJ2-2; 8 bases match TRBD2. The CDR3 runs 18 residues. In germline, CDR1 is LGHDT, CDR2 YNNKEL (reference sequence). V lost 3 bases and J lost 5; bases outside the gene matches: 14.

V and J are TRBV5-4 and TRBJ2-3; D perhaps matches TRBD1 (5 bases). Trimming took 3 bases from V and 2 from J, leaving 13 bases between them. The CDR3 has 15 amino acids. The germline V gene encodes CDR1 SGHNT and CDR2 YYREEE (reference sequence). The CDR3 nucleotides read TGTGCCAGCAGCTCAGACAGTATCCCCACAGATACGCAGTATTTT. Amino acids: CASSSDSIPTDTQYF.

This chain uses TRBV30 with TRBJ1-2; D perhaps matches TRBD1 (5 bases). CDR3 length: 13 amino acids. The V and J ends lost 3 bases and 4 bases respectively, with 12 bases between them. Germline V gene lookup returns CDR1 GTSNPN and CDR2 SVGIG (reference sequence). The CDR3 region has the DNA TGTGCCTGGAGGGGGCAGGGAGGCTATGGCTACACCTTC. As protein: CAWRGQGGYGYTF.

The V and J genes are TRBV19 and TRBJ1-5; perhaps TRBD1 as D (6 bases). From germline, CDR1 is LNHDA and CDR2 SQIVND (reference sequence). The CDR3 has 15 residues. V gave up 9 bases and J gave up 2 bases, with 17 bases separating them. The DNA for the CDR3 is TGTGCCAGCCGAGGGGGGGTCGTGGGCAATCAGCCCCAGCATTTT. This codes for CASRGGVVGNQPQHF. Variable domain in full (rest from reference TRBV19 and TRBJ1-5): DGGITQSPKYLFRKEGQNVTLSCEQNLNHDAMYWYRQDPGQGLRLIYYSQIVNDFQKGDIAEGYSVSREKKESFPLTVTSAQKNPTAFYLCASRGGVVGNQPQHFGDGTRLSIL.

The CDR3 protein is CASSSGDRTEAFF. CDR3 sequence (DNA): TGTGCCAGCAGCTCGGGGGACCGCACTGAAGCTTTCTTT. The chain links TRBV7-3 to TRBJ1-1; D perhaps matches TRBD1 (5 bases). Germline CDR1 and CDR2: SGHTA and FQGTGA. The CDR3 sequence is 13 residues long. Trimming took off 4 bases at V and 4 bases at J, with 10 bases between the two ends.

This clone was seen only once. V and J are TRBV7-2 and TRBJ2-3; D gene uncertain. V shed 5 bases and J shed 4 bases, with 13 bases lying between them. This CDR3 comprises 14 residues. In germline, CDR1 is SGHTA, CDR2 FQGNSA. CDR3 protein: CASSPPAFADTQYF. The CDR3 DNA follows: TGTGCCAGCAGCCCCCCAGCGTTCGCAGATACGCAGTATTTT.

CDR3 sequence reads: CASSQDLIQPGEGYTF. The CDR3 nucleotides read TGCGCCAGCAGCCAAGATCTCATCCAGCCCGGGGAGGGCTACACCTTC. The chain is built from TRBV4-1 and TRBJ1-2; D gene unclear. Germline CDR1 is MGHRA and CDR2 is YSYEKL. This CDR3 has 16 residues. V gave up 0 bases and J gave up 8 bases, with 19 bases separating them.

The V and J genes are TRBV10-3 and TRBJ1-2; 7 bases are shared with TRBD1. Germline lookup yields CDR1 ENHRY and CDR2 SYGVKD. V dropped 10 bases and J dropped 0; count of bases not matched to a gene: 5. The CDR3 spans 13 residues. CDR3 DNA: TGTGCCAAACAGGGGCTAGCTAACTATGGCTACACCTTC. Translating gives CAKQGLANYGYTF.

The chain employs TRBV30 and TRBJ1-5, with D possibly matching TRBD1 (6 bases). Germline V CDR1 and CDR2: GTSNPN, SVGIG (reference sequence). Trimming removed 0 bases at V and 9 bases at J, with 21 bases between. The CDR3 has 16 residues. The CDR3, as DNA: TGTGCCTGGAGTGTGGCGGGGGGCCAACGCTTAGGGCCCCAGCATTTT. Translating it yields CAWSVAGGQRLGPQHF.

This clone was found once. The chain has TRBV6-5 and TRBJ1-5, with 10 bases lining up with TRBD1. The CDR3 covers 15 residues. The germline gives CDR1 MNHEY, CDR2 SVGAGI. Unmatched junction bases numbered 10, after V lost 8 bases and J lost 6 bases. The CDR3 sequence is CASGNTDRGAQPQHF. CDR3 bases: TGTGCCAGCGGTAATACGGACAGGGGGGCTCAGCCCCAGCATTTT.

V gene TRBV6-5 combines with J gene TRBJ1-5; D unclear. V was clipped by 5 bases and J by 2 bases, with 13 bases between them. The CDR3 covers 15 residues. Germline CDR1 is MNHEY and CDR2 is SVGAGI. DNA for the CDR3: TGTGCCAGCAGTCTCATGAGGTTCGGCAATCAGCCCCAGCATTTT. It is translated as CASSLMRFGNQPQHF.

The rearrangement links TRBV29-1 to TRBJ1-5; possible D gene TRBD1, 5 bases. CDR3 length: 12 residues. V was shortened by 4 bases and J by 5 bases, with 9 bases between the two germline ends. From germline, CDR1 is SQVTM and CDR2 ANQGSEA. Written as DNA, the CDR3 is TGCAGCGTTGCCGGCAGGGATCAGCCCCAGCATTTT. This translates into CSVAGRDQPQHF.

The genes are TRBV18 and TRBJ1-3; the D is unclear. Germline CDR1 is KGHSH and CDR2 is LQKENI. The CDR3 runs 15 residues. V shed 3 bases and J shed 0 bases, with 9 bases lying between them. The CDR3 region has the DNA TGTGCCAGCTCACCTGACTCGAGCTCTGGAAACACCATATATTTT. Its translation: CASSPDSSSGNTIYF.

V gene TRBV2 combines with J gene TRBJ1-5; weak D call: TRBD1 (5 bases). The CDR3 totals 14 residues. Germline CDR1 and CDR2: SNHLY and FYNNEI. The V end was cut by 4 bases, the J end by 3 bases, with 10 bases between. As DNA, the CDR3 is TGTGCCAGCAGTGTGACAGCGTTCAATCAGCCCCAGCATTTT. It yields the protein CASSVTAFNQPQHF.

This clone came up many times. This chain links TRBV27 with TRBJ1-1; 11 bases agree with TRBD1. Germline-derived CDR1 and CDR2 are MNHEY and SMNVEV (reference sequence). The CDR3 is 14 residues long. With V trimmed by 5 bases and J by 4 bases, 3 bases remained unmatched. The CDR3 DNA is TGTGCCAGCAGTCCAGGGACAGGGGGCACTGAAGCTTTCTTT. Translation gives CASSPGTGGTEAFF.

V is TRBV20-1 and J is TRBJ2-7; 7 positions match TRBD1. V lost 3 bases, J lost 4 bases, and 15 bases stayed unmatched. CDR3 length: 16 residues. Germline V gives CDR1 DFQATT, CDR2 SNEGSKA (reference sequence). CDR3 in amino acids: CSASRAAQGIPYEQYF. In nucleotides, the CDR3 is TGCAGTGCTAGTCGGGCGGCACAGGGGATTCCTTACGAGCAGTACTTC.

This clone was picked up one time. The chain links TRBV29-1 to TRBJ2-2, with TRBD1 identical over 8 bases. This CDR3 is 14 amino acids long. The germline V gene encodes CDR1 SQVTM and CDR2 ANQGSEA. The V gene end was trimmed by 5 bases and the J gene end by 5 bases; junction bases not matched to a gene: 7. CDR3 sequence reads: CSVYGTGLTGELFF. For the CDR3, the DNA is TGCAGCGTTTATGGGACAGGCCTTACCGGGGAGCTGTTTTTT.

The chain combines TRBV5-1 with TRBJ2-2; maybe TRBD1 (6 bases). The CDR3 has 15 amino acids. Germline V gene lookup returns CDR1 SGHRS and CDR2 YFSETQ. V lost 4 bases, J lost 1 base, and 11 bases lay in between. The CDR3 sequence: CASSPPDRNTGELFF. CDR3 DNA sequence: TGCGCCAGCAGCCCCCCGGACAGGAACACCGGGGAGCTGTTTTTT.

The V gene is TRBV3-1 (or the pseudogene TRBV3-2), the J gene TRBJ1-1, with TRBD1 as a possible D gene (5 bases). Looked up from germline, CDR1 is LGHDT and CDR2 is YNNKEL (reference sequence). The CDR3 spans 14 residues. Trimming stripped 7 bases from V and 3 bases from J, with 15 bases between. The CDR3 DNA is TGTGCCAGCACCCGCCACGGAGGGGACACTGAAGCTTTCTTT. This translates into CASTRHGGDTEAFF.

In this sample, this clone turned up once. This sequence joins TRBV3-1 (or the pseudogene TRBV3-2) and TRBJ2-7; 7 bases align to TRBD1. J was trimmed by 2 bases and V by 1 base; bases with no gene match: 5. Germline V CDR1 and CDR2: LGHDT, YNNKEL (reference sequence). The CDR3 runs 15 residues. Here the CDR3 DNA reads TGTGCCAGCAGCCAAGGGGGACAGAACCCCTACGAGCAGTACTTC. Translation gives CASSQGGQNPYEQYF.

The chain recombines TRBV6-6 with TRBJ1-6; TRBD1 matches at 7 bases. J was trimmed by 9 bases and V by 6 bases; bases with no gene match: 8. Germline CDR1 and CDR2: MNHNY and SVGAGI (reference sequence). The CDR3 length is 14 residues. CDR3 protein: CASRNRGESSPLHF. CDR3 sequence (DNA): TGTGCCAGCAGAAACAGGGGAGAGAGTTCACCCCTCCACTTT.

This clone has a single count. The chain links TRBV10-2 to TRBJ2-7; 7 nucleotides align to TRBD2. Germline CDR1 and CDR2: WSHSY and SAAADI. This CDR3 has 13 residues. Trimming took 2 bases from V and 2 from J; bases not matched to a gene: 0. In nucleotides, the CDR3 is TGCGCCAGCAGTGAGGGGAGGGCCTACGAGCAGTACTTC. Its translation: CASSEGRAYEQYF.

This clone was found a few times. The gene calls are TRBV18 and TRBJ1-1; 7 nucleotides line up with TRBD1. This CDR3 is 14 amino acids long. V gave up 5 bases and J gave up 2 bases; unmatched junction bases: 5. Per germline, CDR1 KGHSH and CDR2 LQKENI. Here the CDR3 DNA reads TGTGCCAGCTCATCGGGACAGAGAAACACTGAAGCTTTCTTT. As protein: CASSSGQRNTEAFF. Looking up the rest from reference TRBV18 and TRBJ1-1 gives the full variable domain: NAGVMQNPRHLVRRRGQEARLRCSPMKGHSHVYWYRQLPEEGLKFMVYLQKENIIDESGMPKERFSAEFPKEGPSILRIQQVVRGDSAAYFCASSSGQRNTEAFFGQGTRLTVV.

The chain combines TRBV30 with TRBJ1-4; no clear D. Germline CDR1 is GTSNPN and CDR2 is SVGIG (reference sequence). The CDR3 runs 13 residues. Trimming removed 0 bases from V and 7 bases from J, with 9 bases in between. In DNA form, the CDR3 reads TGTGCCTGGAGTGTGATGAGATCTGAAAAACTGTTTTTT. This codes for CAWSVMRSEKLFF. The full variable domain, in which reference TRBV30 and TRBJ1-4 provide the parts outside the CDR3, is SQTIHQWPATLVQPVGSPLSLECTVEGTSNPNLYWYRQAAGRGLQLLFYSVGIGQISSEVPQNLSASRPQDRQFILSSKKLLLSDSGFYLCAWSVMRSEKLFFGSGTQLSVL.

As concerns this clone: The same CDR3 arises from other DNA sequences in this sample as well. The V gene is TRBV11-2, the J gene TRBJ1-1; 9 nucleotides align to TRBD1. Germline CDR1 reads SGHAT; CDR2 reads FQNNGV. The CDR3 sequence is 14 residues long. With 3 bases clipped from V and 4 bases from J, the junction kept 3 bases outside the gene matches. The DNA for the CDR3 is TGTGCCAGCAGCTTGGGACAGGGCTCCACTGAAGCTTTCTTT. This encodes CASSLGQGSTEAFF.